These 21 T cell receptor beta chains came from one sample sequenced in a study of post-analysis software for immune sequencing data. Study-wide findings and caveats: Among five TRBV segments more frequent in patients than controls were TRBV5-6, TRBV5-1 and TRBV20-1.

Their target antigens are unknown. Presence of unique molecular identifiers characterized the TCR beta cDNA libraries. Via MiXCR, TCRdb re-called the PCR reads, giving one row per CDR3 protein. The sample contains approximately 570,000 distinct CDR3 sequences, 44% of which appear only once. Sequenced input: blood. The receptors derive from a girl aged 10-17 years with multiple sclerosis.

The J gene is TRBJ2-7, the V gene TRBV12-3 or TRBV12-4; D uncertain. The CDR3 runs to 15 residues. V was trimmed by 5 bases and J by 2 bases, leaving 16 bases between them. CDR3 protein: CASSPGSSLTYEQYF. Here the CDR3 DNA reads TGTGCCAGCAGTCCCGGGTCCTCTTTAACCTACGAGCAGTACTTC.

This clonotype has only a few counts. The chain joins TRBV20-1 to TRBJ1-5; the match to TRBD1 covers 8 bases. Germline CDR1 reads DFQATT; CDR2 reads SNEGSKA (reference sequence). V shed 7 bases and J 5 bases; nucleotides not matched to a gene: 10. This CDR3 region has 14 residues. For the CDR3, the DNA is TGCAGTGTTGCCCCACAGGGGGATCATCAGCCCCAGCATTTT. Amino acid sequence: CSVAPQGDHQPQHF.

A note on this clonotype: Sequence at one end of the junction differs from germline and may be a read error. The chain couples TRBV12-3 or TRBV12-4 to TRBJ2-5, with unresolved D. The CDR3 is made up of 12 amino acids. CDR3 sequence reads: CASSFQEDTQYF. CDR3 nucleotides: TGTGCCAGCAGTTTCCAGGAAGATACCCAGTACTTC.

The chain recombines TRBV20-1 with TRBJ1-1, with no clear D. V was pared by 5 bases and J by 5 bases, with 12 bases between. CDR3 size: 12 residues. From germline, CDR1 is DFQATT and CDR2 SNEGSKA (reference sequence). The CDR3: CSALSPGTEAFF. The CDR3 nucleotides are TGCAGTGCTCTAAGTCCGGGGACTGAAGCTTTCTTT.

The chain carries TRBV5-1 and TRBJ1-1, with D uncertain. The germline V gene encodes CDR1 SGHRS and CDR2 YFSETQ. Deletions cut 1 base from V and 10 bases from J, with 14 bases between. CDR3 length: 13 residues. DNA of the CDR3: TGCGCCAGCAGCTTGAAGGGCGCCCCGGGAGCTTTCTTT. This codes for CASSLKGAPGAFF.

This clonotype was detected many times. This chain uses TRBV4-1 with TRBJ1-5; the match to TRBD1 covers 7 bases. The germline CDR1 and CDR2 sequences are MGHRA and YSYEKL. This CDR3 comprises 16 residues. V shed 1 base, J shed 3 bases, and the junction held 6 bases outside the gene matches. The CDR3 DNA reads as TGCGCCAGCAGCCAAGGGGACAGCATTTTCAATCAGCCCCAGCATTTT. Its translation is CASSQGDSIFNQPQHF.

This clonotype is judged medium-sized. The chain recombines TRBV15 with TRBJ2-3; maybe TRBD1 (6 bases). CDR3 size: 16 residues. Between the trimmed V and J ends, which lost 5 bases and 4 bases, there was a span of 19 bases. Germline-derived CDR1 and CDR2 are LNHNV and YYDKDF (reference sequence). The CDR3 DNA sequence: TGTGCCACCAGCGCTGGCAGGGGAGATGGTTCAGATACGCAGTATTTT. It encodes CATSAGRGDGSDTQYF.

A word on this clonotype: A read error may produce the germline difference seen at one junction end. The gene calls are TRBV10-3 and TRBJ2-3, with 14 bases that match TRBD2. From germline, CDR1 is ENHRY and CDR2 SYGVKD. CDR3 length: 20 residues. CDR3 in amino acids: CAISDGFGTSGRSLTDTRYF. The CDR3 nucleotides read TGTGCCATCAGTGATGGTTTTGGGACTAGCGGGAGAAGCCTCACAGATACGCGGTATTTT.

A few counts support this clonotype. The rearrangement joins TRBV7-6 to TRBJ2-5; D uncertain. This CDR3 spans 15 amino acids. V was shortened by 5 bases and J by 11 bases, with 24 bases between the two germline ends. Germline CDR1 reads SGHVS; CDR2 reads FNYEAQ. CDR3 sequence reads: CASSPPPIGYNEQYF. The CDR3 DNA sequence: TGTGCCAGCAGCCCTCCACCGATTGGATACAATGAGCAGTACTTC.

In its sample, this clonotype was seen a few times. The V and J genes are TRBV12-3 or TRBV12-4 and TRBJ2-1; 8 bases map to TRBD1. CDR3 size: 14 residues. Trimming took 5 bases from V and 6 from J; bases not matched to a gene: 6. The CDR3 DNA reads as TGTGCCAGCAGTCCCTCCGGGACAGGCAATGAGCAGTTCTTC. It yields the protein CASSPSGTGNEQFF.

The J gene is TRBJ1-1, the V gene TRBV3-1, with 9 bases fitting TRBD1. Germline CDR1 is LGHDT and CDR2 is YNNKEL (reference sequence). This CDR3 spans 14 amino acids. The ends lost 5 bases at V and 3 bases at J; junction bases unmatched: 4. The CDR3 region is CASSYRQGDTEAFF. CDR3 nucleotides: TGTGCCAGCAGCTACCGACAGGGGGACACTGAAGCTTTCTTT.

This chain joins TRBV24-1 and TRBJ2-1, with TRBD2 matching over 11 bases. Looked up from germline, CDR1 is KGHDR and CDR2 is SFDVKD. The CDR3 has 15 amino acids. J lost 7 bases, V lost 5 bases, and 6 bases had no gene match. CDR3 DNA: TGTGCCACCAGTGCCGCTAGCGGGAGGCGGAATGAGCAGTTCTTC. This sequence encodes CATSAASGRRNEQFF.

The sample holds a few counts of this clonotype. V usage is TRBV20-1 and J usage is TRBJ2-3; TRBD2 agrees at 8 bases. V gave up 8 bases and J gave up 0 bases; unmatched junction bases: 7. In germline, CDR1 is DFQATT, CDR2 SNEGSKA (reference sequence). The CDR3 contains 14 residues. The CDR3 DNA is TGCAGTCCCCGCCGGGGGGGTAGCACAGATACGCAGTATTTT. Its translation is CSPRRGGSTDTQYF.

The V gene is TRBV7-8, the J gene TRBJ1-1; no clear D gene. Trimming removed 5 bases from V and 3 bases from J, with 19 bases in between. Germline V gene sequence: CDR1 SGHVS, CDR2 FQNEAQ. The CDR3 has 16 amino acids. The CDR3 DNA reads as TGTGCCAGCAGCAGCTTCTCCGGGATTAGAGACACTGAAGCTTTCTTT. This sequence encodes CASSSFSGIRDTEAFF.

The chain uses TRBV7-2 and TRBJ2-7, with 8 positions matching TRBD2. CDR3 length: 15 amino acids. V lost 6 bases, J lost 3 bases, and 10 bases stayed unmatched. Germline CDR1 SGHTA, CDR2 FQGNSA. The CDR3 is CASSSQAGGLYEQYF. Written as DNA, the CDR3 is TGTGCCAGCAGTTCTCAGGCGGGGGGACTCTACGAGCAGTACTTC.

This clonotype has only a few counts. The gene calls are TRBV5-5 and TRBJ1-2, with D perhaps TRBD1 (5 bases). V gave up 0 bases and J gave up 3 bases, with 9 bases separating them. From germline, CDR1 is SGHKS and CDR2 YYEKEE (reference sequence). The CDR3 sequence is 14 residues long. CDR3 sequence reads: CASSLGRVDYGYTF. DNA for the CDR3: TGTGCCAGCAGCTTGGGCAGGGTGGACTATGGCTACACCTTC.

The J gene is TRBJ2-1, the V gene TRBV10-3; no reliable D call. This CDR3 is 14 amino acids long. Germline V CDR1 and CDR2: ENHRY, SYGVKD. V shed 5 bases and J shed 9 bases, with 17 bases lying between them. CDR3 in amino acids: CAISNQAYRIEQFF. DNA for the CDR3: TGTGCCATCAGTAACCAGGCTTATCGCATTGAGCAGTTCTTC.

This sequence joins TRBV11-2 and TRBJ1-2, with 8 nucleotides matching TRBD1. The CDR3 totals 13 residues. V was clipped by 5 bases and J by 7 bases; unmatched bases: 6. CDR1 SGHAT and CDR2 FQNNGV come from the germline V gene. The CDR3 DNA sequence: TGTGCCAGCAGCGCCGGGACAGGATTTGGCTACACCTTC. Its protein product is CASSAGTGFGYTF.

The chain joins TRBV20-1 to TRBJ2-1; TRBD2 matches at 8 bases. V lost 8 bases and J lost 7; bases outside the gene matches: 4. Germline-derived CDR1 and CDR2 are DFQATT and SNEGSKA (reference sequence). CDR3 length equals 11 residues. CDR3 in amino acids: CSSGTRNEQFF. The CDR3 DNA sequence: TGCAGTAGTGGGACTAGGAATGAGCAGTTCTTC.

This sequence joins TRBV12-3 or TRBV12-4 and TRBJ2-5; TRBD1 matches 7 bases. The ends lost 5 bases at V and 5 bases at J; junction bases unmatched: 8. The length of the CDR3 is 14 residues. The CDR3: CASSKNRGSETQYF. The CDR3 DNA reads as TGTGCCAGCAGTAAAAACAGGGGTTCGGAGACCCAGTACTTC.

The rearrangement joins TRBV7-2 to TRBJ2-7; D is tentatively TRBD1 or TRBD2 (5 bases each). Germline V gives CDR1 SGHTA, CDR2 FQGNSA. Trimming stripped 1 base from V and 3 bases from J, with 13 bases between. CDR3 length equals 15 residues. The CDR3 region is CASSLEGTEIYEQYF. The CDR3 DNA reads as TGTGCCAGCAGCTTAGAGGGGACCGAAATCTACGAGCAGTACTTC.